This T cell receptor (beta chain) was identified during a study of shared clonotypes between healthy human individuals. To note about this clone: Its antigen is undetermined.

Study conclusions and caveats: Larger estimated richness was generally seen in naive subsets than in memory subsets.

All of the donors resided in Nashville, Tennessee, and each was a Caucasian adult. Germline-derived CDR1 and CDR2 are KGHSH and LQKENI. The CDR3 is 12 amino acids. Trimming left V 8 bases short and J 0 bases short, with 7 bases between. For every subset, genomic DNA was evenly distributed across several immunoSEQ plates. Authors' data handling: Filtering differed, since immunoSEQ gave only junction sequences and no quality scores. The protocol was immunoSEQ multiplex PCR, while the TCRdb copy is restricted to in-frame clones and leaves out a portion. The V and J calls and clone size were taken over from that table, and D and trimming were inferred from the DNA. The table shows roughly 2.5 million clones, with 90% to 95% occurring only once.

This TCR derives from a man younger than 30 in good health. The sequenced sample consisted of naive CD4+ T cells sorted from blood. The subset: CD45RA+ positively selected. The genes are TRBV18 and TRBJ1-1, with D uncertain. The CDR3 coding sequence is TGTGCCAGCGCGGCCGTGAACACTGAAGCTTTCTTT. This translates into CASAAVNTEAFF.